Listed below are T cell receptor beta chains from one sample, sequenced in a study of CD8 T cells in ankylosing spondylitis. MiXCR, run by TCRdb on the 5' RACE reads, gives a single entry per CDR3 protein. The sample has 750,000 to 850,000 distinct CDR3 sequences; about an eighth are singletons. The sample was blood, either unsorted or a sorted T cell fraction (not recorded which). All receptors derive from a male donor with ankylosing spondylitis. CDR3s include the opening cysteine and the closing phenylalanine or tryptophan. D genes are given only for firm matches. Clone size is not always given. Where it is, it says once, few, many or a class for expanded clones.

d_call: -; clone_size: many; v_call: TRBV28; j_call: TRBJ2-5; cdr3_nt: TGTGCCAGCAGTTTTACCCGGAACCAAGAGACCCAGTACTTC; cdr3_aa: CASSFTRNQETQYF
d_call: TRBD1; clone_size: once; v_call: TRBV12-3/TRBV12-4; j_call: TRBJ2-7; cdr3_nt: TGTGCCAGCAGTGGGCTATCCGGGACAGGTCGGTACGAGCAGTACTTC; cdr3_aa: CASSGLSGTGRYEQYF
d_call: TRBD2; clone_size: few; v_call: TRBV20-1; j_call: TRBJ2-2; cdr3_nt: TGCAGTGCTACCTTAGCGGGACCCAACACCGGGGAGCTGTTTTTT; cdr3_aa: CSATLAGPNTGELFF
d_call: -; clone_size: few; v_call: TRBV7-8; j_call: TRBJ2-3; cdr3_nt: TGTGCCAGCAGCTCTAGACGGGTCCCGAGAGATACGCAGTATTTT; cdr3_aa: CASSSRRVPRDTQYF
d_call: -; clone_size: many; v_call: TRBV20-1; j_call: TRBJ2-7; cdr3_nt: TGCAGTGCTACACCGGGGGAGCAGTACTTC; cdr3_aa: CSATPGEQYF
d_call: TRBD2; clone_size: many; v_call: TRBV29-1; j_call: TRBJ2-1; cdr3_nt: TGCAGCGTGTTGGGACTAGCGGGGTACAATGAGCAGTTCTTC; cdr3_aa: CSVLGLAGYNEQFF
d_call: -; clone_size: few; v_call: TRBV5-5; j_call: TRBJ2-2; cdr3_nt: TGTGCCAGCAGCTTCGGACTCCTACGAGGCACCGGGGAGCTGTTTTTT; cdr3_aa: CASSFGLLRGTGELFF
d_call: TRBD1; clone_size: -; v_call: TRBV7-9; j_call: TRBJ2-5; cdr3_nt: TGTGCCAGCAGGGAGGGACAGGGCCAAGAGACCCAGTACTTC; cdr3_aa: CASREGQGQETQYF
d_call: TRBD1; clone_size: few; v_call: TRBV12-3/TRBV12-4; j_call: TRBJ2-2; cdr3_nt: TGTGCCAGCAGTTCGAACAGGGGAAGAACCGGGGAGCTGTTTTTT; cdr3_aa: CASSSNRGRTGELFF
d_call: -; clone_size: -; v_call: TRBV11-3; j_call: TRBJ2-5; cdr3_nt: TGTGCCAGCAGCTTAGGACCGAACCAAGAGACCCAGTACTTC; cdr3_aa: CASSLGPNQETQYF
d_call: -; clone_size: -; v_call: TRBV2; j_call: TRBJ2-2; cdr3_nt: TGTGCCAGCCTCCTCGGGGACACCGGGGAGCTGTTTTTT; cdr3_aa: CASLLGDTGELFF
d_call: TRBD2; clone_size: -; v_call: TRBV9; j_call: TRBJ2-2; cdr3_nt: TGTGCCAGCAGCGTCTCGCGGGGGGTTCCCGGGGAGCTGTTTTTT; cdr3_aa: CASSVSRGVPGELFF
d_call: -; clone_size: few; v_call: TRBV2; j_call: TRBJ2-5; cdr3_nt: TGTGCCAGCAGTGTTTGGCCGGTTCAAGAGACCCAGTACTTC; cdr3_aa: CASSVWPVQETQYF
d_call: -; clone_size: many; v_call: TRBV29-1; j_call: TRBJ1-1; cdr3_nt: TGCAGCGTTGTTGGGATCGCCACTGAAGCTTTCTTT; cdr3_aa: CSVVGIATEAFF
d_call: -; clone_size: -; v_call: TRBV9; j_call: TRBJ1-1; cdr3_nt: TGTGCCAGCAGCGTAGAGGGGGACACTGAAGCTTTCTTT; cdr3_aa: CASSVEGDTEAFF
d_call: -; clone_size: -; v_call: TRBV12-3/TRBV12-4; j_call: TRBJ1-5; cdr3_nt: TGTGCCAGCAGTTTAGACGGCTTCGAGCCCCAGCATTTT; cdr3_aa: CASSLDGFEPQHF
d_call: -; clone_size: -; v_call: TRBV10-3; j_call: TRBJ2-7; cdr3_nt: TGTGCCATCAGCCCCGTGGACCGAGACTACGAGCAGTACTTC; cdr3_aa: CAISPVDRDYEQYF